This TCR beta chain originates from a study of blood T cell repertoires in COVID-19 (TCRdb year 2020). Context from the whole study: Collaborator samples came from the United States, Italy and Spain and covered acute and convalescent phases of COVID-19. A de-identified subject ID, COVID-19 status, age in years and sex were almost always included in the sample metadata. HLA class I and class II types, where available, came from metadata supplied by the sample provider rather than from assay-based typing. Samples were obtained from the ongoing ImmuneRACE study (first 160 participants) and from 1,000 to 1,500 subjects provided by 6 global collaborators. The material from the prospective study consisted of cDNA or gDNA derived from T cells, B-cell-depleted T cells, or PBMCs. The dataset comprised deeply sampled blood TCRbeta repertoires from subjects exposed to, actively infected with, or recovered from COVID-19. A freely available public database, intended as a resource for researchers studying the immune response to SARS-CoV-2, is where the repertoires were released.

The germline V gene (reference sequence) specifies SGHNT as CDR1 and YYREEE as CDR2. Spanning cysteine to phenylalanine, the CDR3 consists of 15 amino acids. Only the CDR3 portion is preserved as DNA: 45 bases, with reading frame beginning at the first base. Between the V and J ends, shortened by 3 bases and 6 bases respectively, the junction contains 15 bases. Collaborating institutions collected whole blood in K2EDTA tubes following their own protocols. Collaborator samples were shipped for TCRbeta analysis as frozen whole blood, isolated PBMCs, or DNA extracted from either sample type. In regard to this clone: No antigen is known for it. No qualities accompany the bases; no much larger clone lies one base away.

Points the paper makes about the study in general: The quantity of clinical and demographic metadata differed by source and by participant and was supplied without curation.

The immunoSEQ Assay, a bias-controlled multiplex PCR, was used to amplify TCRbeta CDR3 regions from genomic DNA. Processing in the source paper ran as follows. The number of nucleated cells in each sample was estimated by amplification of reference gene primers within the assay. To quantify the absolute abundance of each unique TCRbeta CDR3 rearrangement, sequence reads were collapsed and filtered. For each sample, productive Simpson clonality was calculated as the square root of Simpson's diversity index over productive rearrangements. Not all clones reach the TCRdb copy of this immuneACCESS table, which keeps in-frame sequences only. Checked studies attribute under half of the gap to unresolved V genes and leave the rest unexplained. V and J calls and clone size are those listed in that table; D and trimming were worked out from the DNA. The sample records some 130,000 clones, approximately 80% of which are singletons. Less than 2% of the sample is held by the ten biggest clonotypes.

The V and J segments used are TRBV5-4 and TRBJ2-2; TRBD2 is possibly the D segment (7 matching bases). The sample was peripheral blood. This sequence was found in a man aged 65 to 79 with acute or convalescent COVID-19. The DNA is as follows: TGTGCCAGCAGCTCGGGCGGGGGCAACGCCGGGGAGCTGTTTTTT. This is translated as CASSSGGGNAGELFF.